This TCR beta chain was profiled in a study of identical twins. Study-wide results and caveats: Invariant populations such as MAIT and iNKT cells could partly muddle zero-insertion analyses. These conclusions were based on statistical analysis (cross-sectional, not following the same donors).

TCRdb called the 5' RACE reads again in MiXCR, with one record for every CDR3 protein. The sample holds some 260,000 distinct CDR3 sequences, about 14% seen once. Germline V gives CDR1 MNHEY, CDR2 SVGAGI. The junction had 5 bases not matched to a gene; V was cut back by 4 bases and J by 0 bases. CDR3 length: 15 amino acids. A word on this clonotype: Its antigen remains unknown.

Healthy Caucasian donors formed the entire cohort. The sample consisted of memory (CD45RO+) T cells sorted from blood. The clonotype was recovered from a young woman in good health. This chain joins TRBV6-5 and TRBJ2-7; TRBD2 agrees at 8 bases. The CDR3 loop is CASSLLAVSSYEQYF. CDR3 in DNA: TGTGCCAGCAGTTTACTAGCGGTAAGCTCCTACGAGCAGTACTTC.